This T cell receptor beta chain was observed in a study of blood T cell repertoires in COVID-19. Study overall: T cells, B-cell-depleted T cells, or PBMCs supplied cDNA or gDNA.

Generated by immunoSEQ multiplex PCR, the TCRdb table keeps only in-frame clones and is missing some. Here the sample spans 150,000 to 200,000 clones, about 91% being singletons. Trimming removed 5 bases from V and 4 bases from J; junction bases left unmatched: 11. Looked up from germline, CDR1 is SEHNR and CDR2 is FQNEAQ (reference sequence). This CDR3 comprises 17 residues. In this sample, this clone turned up a few times. This sequence originates from a woman aged 30 to 39 with acute or convalescent COVID-19. Input material: peripheral blood. The chain joins TRBV7-9 to TRBJ1-5; TRBD1 agrees at 10 bases. The CDR3 nucleotides read TGTGCCAGCAGCGTTTACCGGGACAGGGGTTCAAATCAGCCCCAGCATTTT. Encoded protein: CASSVYRDRGSNQPQHF.